This TCR beta chain was documented in a study of memory CD4+ T cells and cytomegalovirus serostatus. Study at large: This sample comes from healthy Belgian adults, 8 to 10 CMV seropositive, around 26 seronegative.

Single viable CD3+CD4+CD8-CD45RO+ cells were sorted as the memory CD4+ T cells. This CDR3 has 13 amino acids. CDR1 is SGHTA and CDR2 is FQGTGA in the germline V gene. V trimming: 4 bases; J trimming: 8 bases; junction bases outside the gene matches: 4. Concerning this clone itself: What it binds is unknown.

Broader study findings: The CMV-associated TCR signature appears largely within the CD4+ memory repertoire.

Authors' processing steps: After removing out-of-frame reads, around 2,000,000 distinct TCRbeta sequences remained. The assay was immunoSEQ multiplex PCR, and TCRdb's table has in-frame clones only and misses some. That table is the source of V, J and clone size, and D and trimming were worked out from the DNA. This repertoire shows 55,000 to 65,000 clones, approximately 77% found once; its top ten account for 0.5%. Sequencing was done on a sample of memory CD4+ T cells from blood. This TCR was sampled from an adult in good health and CMV-seronegative. Some clones in this sample may be carry-over from other donors' samples. The V gene is TRBV7-3, the J gene TRBJ2-1; TRBD2 agrees at 8 bases. CDR3 DNA: TGTGCCAGCAGCTCCGGACTAGCAGATGAGCAGTTCTTC. Protein product: CASSSGLADEQFF.